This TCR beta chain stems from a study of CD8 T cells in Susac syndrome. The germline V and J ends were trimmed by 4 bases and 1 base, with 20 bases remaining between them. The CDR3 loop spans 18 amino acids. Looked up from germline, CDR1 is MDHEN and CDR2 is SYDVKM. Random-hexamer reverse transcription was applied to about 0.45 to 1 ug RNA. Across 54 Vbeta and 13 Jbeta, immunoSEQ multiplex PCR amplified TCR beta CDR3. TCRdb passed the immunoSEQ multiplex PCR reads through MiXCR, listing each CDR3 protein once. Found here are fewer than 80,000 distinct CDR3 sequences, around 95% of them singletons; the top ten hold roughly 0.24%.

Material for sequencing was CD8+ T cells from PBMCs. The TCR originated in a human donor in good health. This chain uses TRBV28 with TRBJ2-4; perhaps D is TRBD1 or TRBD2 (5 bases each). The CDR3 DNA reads TGTGCCAGCAGTTCCCTCTCTCCCCCAGGGACCGCCAAAAACATTCAGTACTTC. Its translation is CASSSLSPPGTAKNIQYF.